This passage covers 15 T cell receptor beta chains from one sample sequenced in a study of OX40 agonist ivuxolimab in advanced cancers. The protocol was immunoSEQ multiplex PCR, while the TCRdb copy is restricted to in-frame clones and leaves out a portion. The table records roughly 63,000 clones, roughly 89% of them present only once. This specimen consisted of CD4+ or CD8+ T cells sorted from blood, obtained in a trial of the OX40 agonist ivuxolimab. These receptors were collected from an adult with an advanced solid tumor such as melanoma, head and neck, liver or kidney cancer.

CDR3 nucleotide sequence: TGTGCCTGGAGTATTACGGGGGGGTCAGATACGCAGTATTTT. It codes for CAWSITGGSDTQYF. This rearrangement joins TRBV30 to TRBJ2-3; 8 bases map to TRBD2. Germline CDR1 and CDR2: GTSNPN and SVGIG (reference sequence). The length of the CDR3 is 14 residues. Unmatched junction bases numbered 5, after V lost 2 bases and J lost 4 bases.

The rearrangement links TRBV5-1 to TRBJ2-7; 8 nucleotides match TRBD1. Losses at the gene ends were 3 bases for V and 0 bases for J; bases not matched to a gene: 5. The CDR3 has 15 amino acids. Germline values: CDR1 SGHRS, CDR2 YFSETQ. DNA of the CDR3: TGCGCCAGCAGCTCGGCTGACAGGGGCTCCTACGAGCAGTACTTC. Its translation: CASSSADRGSYEQYF.

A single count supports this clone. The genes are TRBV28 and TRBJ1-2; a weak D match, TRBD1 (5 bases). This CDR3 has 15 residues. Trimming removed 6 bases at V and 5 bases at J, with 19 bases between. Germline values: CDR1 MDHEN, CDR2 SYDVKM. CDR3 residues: CASRETTVNIYGYTF. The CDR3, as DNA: TGTGCCAGCAGAGAAACGACAGTCAATATATATGGCTACACCTTC.

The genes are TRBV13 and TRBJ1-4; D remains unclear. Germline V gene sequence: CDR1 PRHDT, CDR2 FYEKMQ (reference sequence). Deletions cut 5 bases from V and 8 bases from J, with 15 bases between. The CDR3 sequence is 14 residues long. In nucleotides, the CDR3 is TGTGCCAGCAGCCTTCGTGGGGAGTCGGAAAAACTGTTTTTT. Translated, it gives CASSLRGESEKLFF.

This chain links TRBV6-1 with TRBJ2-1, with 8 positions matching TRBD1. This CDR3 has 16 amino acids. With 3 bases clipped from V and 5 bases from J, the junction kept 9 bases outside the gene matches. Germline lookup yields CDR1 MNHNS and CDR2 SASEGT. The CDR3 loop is CASSEKTGATHNEQFF. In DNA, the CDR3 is TGTGCCAGCAGTGAGAAGACAGGGGCGACCCACAATGAGCAGTTCTTC.

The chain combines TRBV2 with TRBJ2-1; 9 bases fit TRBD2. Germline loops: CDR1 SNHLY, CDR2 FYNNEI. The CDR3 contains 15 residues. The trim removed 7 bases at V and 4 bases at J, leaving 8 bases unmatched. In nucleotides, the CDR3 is TGTGCCAGCACTCGTGGAGCGGGGGGTTACAATGAGCAGTTCTTC. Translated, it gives CASTRGAGGYNEQFF.

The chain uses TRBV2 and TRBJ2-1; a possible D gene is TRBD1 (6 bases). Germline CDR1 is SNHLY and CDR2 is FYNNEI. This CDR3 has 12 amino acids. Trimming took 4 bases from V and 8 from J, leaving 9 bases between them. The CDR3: CASSGGRYEQFF. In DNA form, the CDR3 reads TGTGCCAGCAGTGGGGGGCGGTATGAGCAGTTCTTC.

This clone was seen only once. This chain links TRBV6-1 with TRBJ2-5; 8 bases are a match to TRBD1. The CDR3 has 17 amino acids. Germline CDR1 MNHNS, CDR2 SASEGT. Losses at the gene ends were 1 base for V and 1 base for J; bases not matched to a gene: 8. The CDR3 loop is CASSEDTRTGSQETQYF. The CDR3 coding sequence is TGTGCCAGCAGTGAAGACACCCGGACAGGGAGCCAAGAGACCCAGTACTTC.

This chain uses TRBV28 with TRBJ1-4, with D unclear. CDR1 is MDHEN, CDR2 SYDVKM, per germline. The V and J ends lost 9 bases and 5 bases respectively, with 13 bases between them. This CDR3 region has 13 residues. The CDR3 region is CARLRRLNEKLFF. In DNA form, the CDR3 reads TGTGCCAGACTTCGCCGTCTGAATGAAAAACTGTTTTTT. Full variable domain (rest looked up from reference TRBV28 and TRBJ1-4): DVKVTQSSRYLVKRTGEKVFLECVQDMDHENMFWYRQDPGLGLRLIYFSYDVKMKEKGDIPEGYSVSREKKERFSLILESASTNQTSMYLCARLRRLNEKLFFGSGTQLSVL.

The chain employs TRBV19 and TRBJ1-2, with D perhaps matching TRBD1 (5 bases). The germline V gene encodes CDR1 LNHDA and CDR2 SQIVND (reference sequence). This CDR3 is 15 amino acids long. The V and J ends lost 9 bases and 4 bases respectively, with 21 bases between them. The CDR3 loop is CASRVPAAGLYGYTF. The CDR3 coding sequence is TGTGCCAGCCGAGTCCCGGCGGCAGGGCTCTATGGCTACACCTTC.

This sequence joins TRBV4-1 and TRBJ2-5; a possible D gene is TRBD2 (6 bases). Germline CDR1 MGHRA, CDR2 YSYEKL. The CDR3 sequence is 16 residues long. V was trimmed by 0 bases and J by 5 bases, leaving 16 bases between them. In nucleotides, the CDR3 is TGCGCCAGCAGCCAAGAGACGGGCGCGGGGTTGGAGACCCAGTACTTC. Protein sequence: CASSQETGAGLETQYF.

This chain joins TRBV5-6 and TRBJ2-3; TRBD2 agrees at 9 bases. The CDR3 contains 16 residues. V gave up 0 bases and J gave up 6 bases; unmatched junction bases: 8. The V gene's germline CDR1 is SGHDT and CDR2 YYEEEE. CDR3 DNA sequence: TGTGCCAGCAGCTTGGGAGAGCGGGGGGTAGCCGATACGCAGTATTTT. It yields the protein CASSLGERGVADTQYF.

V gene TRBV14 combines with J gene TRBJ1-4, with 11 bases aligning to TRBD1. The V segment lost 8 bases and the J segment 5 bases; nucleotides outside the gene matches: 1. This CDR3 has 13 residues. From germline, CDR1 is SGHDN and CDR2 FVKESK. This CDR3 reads CASRDRGNEKLFF. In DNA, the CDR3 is TGTGCCAGCCGGGACAGGGGGAATGAAAAACTGTTTTTT.

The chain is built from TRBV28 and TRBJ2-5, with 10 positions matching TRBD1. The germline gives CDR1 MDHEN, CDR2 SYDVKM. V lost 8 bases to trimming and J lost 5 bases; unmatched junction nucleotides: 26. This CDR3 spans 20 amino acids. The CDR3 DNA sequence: TGTGCCAGCCAGGACTTCTCGGGACAGGGGCTTGCTAGGCCGGGTGAGACCCAGTACTTC. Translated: CASQDFSGQGLARPGETQYF.

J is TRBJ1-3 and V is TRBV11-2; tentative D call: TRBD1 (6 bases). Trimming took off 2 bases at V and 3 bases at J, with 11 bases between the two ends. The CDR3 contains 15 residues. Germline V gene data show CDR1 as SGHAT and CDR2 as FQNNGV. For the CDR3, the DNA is TGTGCCAGCAGCTTATACGGACAGAGTGGAAACACCATATATTTT. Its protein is CASSLYGQSGNTIYF.